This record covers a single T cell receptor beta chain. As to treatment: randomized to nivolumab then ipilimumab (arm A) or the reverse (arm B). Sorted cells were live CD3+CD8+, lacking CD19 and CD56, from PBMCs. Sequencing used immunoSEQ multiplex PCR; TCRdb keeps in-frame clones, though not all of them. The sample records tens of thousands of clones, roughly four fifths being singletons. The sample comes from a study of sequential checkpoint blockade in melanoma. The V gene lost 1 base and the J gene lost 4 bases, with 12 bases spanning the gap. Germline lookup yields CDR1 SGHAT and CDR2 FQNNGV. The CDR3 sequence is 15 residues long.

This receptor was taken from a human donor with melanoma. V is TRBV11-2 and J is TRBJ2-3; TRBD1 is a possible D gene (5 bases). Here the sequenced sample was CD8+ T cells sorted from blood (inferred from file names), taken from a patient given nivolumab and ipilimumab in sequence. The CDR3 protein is CASSLVGQGPDTQYF. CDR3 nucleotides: TGTGCCAGCAGCTTAGTTGGGCAGGGTCCAGATACGCAGTATTTT. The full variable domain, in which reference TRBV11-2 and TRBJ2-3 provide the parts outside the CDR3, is EAGVAQSPRYKIIEKRQSVAFWCNPISGHATLYWYQQILGQGPKLLIQFQNNGVVDDSQLPKDRFSAERLKGVDSTLKIQPAKLEDSAVYLCASSLVGQGPDTQYFGPGTRLTVL.